This T cell receptor beta chain stems from a study of cytomegalovirus exposure and HLA in healthy donors. Study findings and constraints: An analysis done earlier found most TCR beta V segments productive about 87% or about 30% of the time. Highest at DRB1 and lowest at HLA-C, TCR association rates differed among HLA loci in a later analysis. A few chains tied to CMV proved CMV antigen-specific in vitro. When the data were analyzed later, several of the most significant clusters appeared to be linked to common viral pathogens.

Germline values: CDR1 KGHSH, CDR2 LQKENI. The CDR3 is 17 residues long. The junction had 7 bases not matched to a gene; V was cut back by 5 bases and J by 0 bases. In the PCR, 60 Vbeta and 13 Jbeta primers were used. This table comes from immunoSEQ multiplex PCR, and its TCRdb copy is limited to in-frame clones, with some not included. This table holds 150,000 to 200,000 clones, nearly 80% found once. This clone was detected once. Its antigen is as yet unknown. The clonotype was recovered from a woman in her thirties or forties in good health and CMV-seronegative. The chain recombines TRBV18 with TRBJ1-6; 7 bases agree with TRBD1. Sequencing used PBMCs. CDR3 region: CASSVQGPSSYNSPLHF. In nucleotides, the CDR3 is TGTGCCAGCTCAGTACAGGGGCCTAGCTCCTATAATTCACCCCTCCACTTT. Full variable domain (remainder filled in from reference TRBV18 and TRBJ1-6): NAGVMQNPRHLVRRRGQEARLRCSPMKGHSHVYWYRQLPEEGLKFMVYLQKENIIDESGMPKERFSAEFPKEGPSILRIQQVVRGDSAAYFCASSVQGPSSYNSPLHFGNGTRLTVT.